The 6 T cell receptor beta chains reported below all come from one sample, sequenced in a study of blood T cell repertoires in COVID-19. Assay: immunoSEQ multiplex PCR; the TCRdb copy retains only in-frame clones and omits some. The sample consists of 70,000 or so clones, 90% of them appearing once. Material for sequencing was peripheral blood. These receptors were collected from a man in his forties or fifties with acute or convalescent COVID-19.

The DNA for the CDR3 is TGTGCCAGCAGTCCCGGGATTGTAAACACCATATATTTT. Translating gives CASSPGIVNTIYF. The V call is TRBV12-3 or TRBV12-4, the J call TRBJ1-3; D unclear. The V end was cut by 5 bases, the J end by 6 bases, with 11 bases between. This CDR3 comprises 13 residues.

The chain joins TRBV7-2 to TRBJ2-1, with TRBD2 matching 7 bases. V shed 5 bases, J shed 7 bases, and the junction held 8 bases outside the gene matches. CDR3 length equals 14 residues. Germline V gene lookup returns CDR1 SGHTA and CDR2 FQGNSA. This CDR3 reads CASSTGGSRNEQFF. The CDR3 DNA follows: TGTGCCAGCAGCACCGGGGGGTCTCGGAATGAGCAGTTCTTC.

The J gene is TRBJ2-3, the V gene TRBV29-1; TRBD1 agrees at 8 bases. The CDR3 is 12 residues long. With V trimmed by 8 bases and J by 4 bases, 5 bases remained unmatched. The germline V gene encodes CDR1 SQVTM and CDR2 ANQGSEA. DNA of the CDR3: TGCAGCTACCGGACAGGGCCAGATACGCAGTATTTT. Encoded protein: CSYRTGPDTQYF.

The chain carries TRBV28 and TRBJ2-5; tentative D call: TRBD2 (7 bases). V was trimmed by 6 bases and J by 5 bases, leaving 16 bases between them. In germline, CDR1 is MDHEN, CDR2 SYDVKM. The CDR3 length is 14 residues. CDR3 residues: CASSGGPIGETQYF. The CDR3 region has the DNA TGTGCCAGCAGCGGGGGGCCTATCGGGGAGACCCAGTACTTC.

CDR3 protein: CASSLESSGGYEQYF. CDR3 nucleotide sequence: TGTGCCAGCAGCTTAGAGTCTAGCGGTGGCTACGAGCAGTACTTC. J is TRBJ2-7 and V is TRBV7-9, with 7 nucleotides matching TRBD2. Germline CDR1 is SEHNR and CDR2 is FQNEAQ (reference sequence). With 1 base clipped from V and 3 bases from J, the junction kept 6 bases outside the gene matches. This CDR3 contains 15 residues.

The CDR3 DNA reads TGTGCCAGCAGGAGAGCGGGAGAAGGGTACGAGCAGTACTTC. Its protein is CASRRAGEGYEQYF. V is TRBV6-6 and J is TRBJ2-7, with 8 bases identical to TRBD2. The CDR3 runs to 14 residues. Trimming took 6 bases from V and 4 from J; bases not matched to a gene: 8. From germline, CDR1 is MNHNY and CDR2 SVGAGI (reference sequence).